This TCR beta chain is from a study of technical replicates of blood from several donors. CDR1 is MNHNY, CDR2 SVGAGI, per germline (reference sequence). This CDR3 has 16 residues. V gave up 2 bases and J gave up 6 bases; unmatched junction bases: 8. Only in-frame clones appear in the TCRdb table, and some are missing; sequencing was by immunoSEQ multiplex PCR. The table has roughly 72,000 clones, around 90% seen once. The chain employs TRBV6-6 and TRBJ1-4, with 8 nucleotides matching TRBD1. Sequenced sample: T cells isolated from PBMCs. This clonotype was obtained from a human donor in good health. For the CDR3, the DNA is TGTGCCAGCAGTTACCGAATGGACAGGGTATATGAAAAACTGTTTTTT. Protein product: CASSYRMDRVYEKLFF.